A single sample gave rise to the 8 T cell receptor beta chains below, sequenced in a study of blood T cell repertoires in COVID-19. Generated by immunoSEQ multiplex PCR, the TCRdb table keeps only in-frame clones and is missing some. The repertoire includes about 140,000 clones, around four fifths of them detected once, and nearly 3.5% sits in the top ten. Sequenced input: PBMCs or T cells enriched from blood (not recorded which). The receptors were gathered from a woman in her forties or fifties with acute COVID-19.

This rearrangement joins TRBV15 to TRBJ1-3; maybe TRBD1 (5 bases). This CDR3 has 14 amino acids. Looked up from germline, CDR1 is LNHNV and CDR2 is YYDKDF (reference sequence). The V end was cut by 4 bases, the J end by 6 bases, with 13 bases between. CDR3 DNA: TGTGCCACCAGCACCGGGGGGATTGCAAACACCATATATTTT. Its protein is CATSTGGIANTIYF.

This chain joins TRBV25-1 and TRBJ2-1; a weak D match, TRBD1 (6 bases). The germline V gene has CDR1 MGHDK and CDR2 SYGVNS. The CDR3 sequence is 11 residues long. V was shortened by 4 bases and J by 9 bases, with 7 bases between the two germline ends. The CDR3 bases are TGTGCCAGCAGTGTAGGGGGTGAGCAGTTCTTC. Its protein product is CASSVGGEQFF.

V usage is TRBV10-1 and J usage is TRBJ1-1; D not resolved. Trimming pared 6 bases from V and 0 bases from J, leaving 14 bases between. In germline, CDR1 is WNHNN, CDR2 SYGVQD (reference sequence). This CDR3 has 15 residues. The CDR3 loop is CASSRDPGMNTEAFF. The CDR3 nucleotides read TGCGCCAGCAGCCGAGACCCAGGAATGAACACTGAAGCTTTCTTT.

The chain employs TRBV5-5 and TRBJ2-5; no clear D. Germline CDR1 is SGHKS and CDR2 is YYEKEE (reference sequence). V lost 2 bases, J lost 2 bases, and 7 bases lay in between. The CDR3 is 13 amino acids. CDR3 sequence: CASSFRGQETQYF. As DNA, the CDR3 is TGTGCCAGCAGCTTTCGAGGTCAAGAGACCCAGTACTTC.

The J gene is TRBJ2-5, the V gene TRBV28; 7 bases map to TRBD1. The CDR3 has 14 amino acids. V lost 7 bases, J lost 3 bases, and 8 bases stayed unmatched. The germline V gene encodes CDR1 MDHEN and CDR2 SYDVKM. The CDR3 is CASTSGTVEETQYF. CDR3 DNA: TGTGCCAGCACTTCCGGGACAGTCGAAGAGACCCAGTACTTC.

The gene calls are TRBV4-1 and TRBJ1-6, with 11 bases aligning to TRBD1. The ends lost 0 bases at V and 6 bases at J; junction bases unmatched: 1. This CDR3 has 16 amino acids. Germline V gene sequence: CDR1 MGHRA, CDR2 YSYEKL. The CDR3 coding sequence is TGCGCCAGCAGCCAAGAGGACAGGGGGCTTAATTCACCCCTCCACTTT. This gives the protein CASSQEDRGLNSPLHF.

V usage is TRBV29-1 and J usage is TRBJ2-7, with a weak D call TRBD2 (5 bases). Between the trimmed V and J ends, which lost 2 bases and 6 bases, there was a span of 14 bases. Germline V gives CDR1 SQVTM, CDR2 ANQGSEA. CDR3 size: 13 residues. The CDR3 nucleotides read TGCAGCGTTGAACTAGCCGACGGAGTCGAGCAGTACTTC. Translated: CSVELADGVEQYF.

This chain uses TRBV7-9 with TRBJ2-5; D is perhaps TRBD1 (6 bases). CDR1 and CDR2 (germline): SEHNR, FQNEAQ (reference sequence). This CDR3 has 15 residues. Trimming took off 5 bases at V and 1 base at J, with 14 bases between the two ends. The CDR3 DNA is TGTGCCAGCAGCCCTATCGGACAGCCCCAAGAGACCCAGTACTTC. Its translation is CASSPIGQPQETQYF.